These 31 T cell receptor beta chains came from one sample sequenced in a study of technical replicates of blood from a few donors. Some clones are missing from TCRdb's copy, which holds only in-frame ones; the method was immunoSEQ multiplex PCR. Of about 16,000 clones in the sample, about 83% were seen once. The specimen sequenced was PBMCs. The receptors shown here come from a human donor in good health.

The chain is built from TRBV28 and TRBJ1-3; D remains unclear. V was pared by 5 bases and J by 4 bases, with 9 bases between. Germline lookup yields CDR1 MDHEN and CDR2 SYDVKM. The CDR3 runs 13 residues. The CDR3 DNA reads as TGTGCCAGCAGTCTGGGCCAAGGAAACACCATATATTTT. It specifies CASSLGQGNTIYF.

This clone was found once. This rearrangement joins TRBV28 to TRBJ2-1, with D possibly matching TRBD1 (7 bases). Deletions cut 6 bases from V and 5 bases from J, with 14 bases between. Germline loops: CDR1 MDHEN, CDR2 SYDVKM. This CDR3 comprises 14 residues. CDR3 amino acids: CASRTQGGNNEQFF. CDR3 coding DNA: TGTGCCAGCAGAACGCAGGGGGGAAACAATGAGCAGTTCTTC.

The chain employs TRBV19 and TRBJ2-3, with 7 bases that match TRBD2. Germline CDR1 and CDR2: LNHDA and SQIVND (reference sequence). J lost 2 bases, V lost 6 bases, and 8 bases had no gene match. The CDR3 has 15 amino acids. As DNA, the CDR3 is TGTGCCAGTAGGCCCCTAGCGGATACCACAGATACGCAGTATTTT. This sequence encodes CASRPLADTTDTQYF.

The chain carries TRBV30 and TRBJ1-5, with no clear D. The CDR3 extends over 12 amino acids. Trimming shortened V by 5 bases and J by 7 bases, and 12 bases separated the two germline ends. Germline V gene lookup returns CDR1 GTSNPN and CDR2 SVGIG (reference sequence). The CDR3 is CAWGHAGQPQHF. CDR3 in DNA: TGTGCCTGGGGGCACGCTGGGCAGCCCCAGCATTTT.

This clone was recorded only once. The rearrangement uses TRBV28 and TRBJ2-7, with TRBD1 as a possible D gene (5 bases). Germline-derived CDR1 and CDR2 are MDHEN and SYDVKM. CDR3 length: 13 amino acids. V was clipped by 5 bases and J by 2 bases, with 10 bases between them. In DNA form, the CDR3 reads TGTGCCAGCAGTGCCGTCAGGGCCTACGAGCAGTACTTC. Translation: CASSAVRAYEQYF.

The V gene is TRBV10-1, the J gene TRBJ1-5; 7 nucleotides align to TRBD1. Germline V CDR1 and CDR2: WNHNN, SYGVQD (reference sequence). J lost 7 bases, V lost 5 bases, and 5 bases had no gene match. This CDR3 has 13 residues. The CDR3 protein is CASSPDRLQPQHF. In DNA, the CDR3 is TGCGCCAGCAGTCCGGACAGGCTCCAGCCCCAGCATTTT.

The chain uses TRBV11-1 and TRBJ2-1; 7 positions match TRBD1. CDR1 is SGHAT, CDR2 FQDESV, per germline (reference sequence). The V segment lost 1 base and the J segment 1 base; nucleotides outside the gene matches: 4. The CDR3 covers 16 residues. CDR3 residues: CASSLGGQLSYNEQFF. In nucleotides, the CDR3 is TGTGCCAGCAGCTTAGGGGGACAGCTGTCCTACAATGAGCAGTTCTTC. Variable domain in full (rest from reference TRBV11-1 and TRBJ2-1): EAEVAQSPRYKITEKSQAVAFWCDPISGHATLYWYRQILGQGPELLVQFQDESVVDDSQLPKDRFSAERLKGVDSTLKIQPAELGDSAMYLCASSLGGQLSYNEQFFGPGTRLTVL.

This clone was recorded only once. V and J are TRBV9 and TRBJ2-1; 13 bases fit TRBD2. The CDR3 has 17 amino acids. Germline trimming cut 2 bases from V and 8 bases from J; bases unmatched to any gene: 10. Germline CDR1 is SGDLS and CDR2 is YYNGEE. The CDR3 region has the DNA TGTGCCAGCAGCGTCGAGGGGACTAGCGGGGCAAGGGATGAGCAGTTCTTC. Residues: CASSVEGTSGARDEQFF. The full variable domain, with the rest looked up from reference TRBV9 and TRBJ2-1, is DSGVTQTPKHLITATGQRVTLRCSPRSGDLSVYWYQQSLDQGLQFLIQYYNGEERAKGNILERFSAQQFPDLHSELNLSSLELGDSALYFCASSVEGTSGARDEQFFGPGTRLTVL.

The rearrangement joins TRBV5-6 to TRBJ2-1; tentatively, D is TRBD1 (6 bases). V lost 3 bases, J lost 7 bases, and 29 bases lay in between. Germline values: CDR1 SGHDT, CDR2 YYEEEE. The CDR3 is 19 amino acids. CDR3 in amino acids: CASSWLINPGHLSGNEQFF. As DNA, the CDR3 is TGTGCCAGCAGCTGGTTAATAAATCCGGGACACCTCTCCGGGAATGAGCAGTTCTTC.

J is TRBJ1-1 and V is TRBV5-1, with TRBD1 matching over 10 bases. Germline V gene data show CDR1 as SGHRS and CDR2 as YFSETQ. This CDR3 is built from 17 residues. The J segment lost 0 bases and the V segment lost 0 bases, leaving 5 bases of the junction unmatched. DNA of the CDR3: TGCGCCAGCAGCTTGGGGAGACAGGGGGCCCTGAACACTGAAGCTTTCTTT. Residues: CASSLGRQGALNTEAFF.

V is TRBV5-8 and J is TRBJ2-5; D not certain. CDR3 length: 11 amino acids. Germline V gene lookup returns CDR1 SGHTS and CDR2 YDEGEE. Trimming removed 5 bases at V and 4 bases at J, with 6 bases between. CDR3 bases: TGTGCCAGCAGTTCTAGAGAGACCCAGTACTTC. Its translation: CASSSRETQYF.

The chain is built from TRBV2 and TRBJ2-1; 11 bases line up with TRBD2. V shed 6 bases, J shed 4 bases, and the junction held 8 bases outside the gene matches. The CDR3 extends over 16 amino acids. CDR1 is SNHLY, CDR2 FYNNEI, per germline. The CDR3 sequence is CASSPASGRTYNEQFF. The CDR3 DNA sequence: TGTGCCAGCAGCCCCGCTAGCGGGAGGACTTACAATGAGCAGTTCTTC.

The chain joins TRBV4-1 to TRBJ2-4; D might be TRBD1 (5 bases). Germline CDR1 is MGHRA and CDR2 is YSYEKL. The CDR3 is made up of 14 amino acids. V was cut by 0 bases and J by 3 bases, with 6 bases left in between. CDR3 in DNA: TGCGCCAGCAGCCAAGACAGGGTCAAAAACATTCAGTACTTC. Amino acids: CASSQDRVKNIQYF.

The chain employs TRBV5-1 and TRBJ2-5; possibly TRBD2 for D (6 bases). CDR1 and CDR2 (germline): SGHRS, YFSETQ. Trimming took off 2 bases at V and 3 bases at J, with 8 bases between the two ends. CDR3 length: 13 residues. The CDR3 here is CASSLTGEETQYF. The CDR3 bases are TGCGCCAGCAGCTTAACGGGGGAAGAGACCCAGTACTTC.

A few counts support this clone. For the CDR3, the DNA is TGTGCCAGCAAAATGGGGGACAGTAATGAAAAACTGTTTTTT. Translation: CASKMGDSNEKLFF. The rearrangement links TRBV6-1 to TRBJ1-4; 7 bases align to TRBD1. CDR1 and CDR2 from the germline V gene are MNHNS and SASEGT. This CDR3 has 14 amino acids. Trimming at V came to 7 bases and at J to 4 bases, leaving 6 bases not matched to a gene.

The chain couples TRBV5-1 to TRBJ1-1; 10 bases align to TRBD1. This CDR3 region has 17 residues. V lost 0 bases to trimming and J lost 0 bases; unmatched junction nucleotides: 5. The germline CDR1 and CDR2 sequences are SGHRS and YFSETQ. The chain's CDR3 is CASSLGAGQGMNTEAFF. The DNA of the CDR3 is TGCGCCAGCAGCTTGGGGGCGGGACAGGGGATGAACACTGAAGCTTTCTTT.

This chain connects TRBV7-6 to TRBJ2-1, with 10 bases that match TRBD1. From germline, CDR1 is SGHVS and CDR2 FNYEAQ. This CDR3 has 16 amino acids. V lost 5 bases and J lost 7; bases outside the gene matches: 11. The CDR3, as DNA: TGTGCCAGCAGCCTCGCCCTAGGGACAGGGGAGAATGAGCAGTTCTTC. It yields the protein CASSLALGTGENEQFF.

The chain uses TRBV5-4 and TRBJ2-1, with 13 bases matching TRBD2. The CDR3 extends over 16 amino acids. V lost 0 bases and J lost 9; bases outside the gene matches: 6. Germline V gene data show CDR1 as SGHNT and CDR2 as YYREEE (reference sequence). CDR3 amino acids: CASSLGGTSGTLEQFF. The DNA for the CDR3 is TGTGCCAGCAGCTTGGGCGGGACTAGCGGGACTCTTGAGCAGTTCTTC.

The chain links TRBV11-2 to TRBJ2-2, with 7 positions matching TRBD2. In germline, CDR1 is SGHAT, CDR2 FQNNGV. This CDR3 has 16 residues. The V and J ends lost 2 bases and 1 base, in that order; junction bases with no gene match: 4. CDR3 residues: CASSLRPSGNTGELFF. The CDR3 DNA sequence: TGTGCCAGCAGCTTAAGGCCTAGCGGGAACACCGGGGAGCTGTTTTTT.

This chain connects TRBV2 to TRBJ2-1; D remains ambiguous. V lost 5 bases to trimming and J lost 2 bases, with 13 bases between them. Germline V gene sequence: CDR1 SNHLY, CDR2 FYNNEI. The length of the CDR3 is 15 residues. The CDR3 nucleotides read TGTGCCAGCAGTCCTTCTGCGCAAACCTACAATGAGCAGTTCTTC. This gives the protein CASSPSAQTYNEQFF.

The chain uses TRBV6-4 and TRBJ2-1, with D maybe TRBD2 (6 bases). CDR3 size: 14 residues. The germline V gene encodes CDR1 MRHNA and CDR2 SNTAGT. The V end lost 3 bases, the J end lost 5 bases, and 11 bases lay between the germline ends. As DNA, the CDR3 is TGTGCCAGCAGTGAAGGGACTCGTCACAATGAGCAGTTCTTC. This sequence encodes CASSEGTRHNEQFF.

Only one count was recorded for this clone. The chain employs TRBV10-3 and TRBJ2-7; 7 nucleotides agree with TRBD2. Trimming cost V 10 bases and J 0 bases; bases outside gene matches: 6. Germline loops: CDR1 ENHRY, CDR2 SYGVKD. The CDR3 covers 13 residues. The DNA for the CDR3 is TGTGCCACACTTAGCGGGCTCTCCTACGAGCAGTACTTC. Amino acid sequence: CATLSGLSYEQYF.

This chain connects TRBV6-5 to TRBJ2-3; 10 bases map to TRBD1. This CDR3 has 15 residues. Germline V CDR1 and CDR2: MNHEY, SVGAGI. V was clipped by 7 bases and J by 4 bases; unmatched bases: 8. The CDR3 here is CASTLLGQGADTQYF. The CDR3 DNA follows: TGTGCCAGCACCTTACTCGGACAGGGGGCAGATACGCAGTATTTT.

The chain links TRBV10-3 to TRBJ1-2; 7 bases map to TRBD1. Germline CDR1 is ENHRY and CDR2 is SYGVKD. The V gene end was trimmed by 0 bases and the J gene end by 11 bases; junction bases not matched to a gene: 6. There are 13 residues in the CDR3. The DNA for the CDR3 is TGTGCCATCAGTGAGTCTGGACAGGACCCTTACACCTTC. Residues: CAISESGQDPYTF.

CDR3 in amino acids: CSAPWRYEQYF. Written as DNA, the CDR3 is TGCAGTGCACCCTGGAGGTACGAGCAGTACTTC. The chain links TRBV20-1 to TRBJ2-7, with D perhaps matching TRBD2 (5 bases). Germline CDR1 and CDR2: DFQATT and SNEGSKA (reference sequence). Trimming left V 6 bases short and J 4 bases short, with 10 bases between. This CDR3 has 11 residues.

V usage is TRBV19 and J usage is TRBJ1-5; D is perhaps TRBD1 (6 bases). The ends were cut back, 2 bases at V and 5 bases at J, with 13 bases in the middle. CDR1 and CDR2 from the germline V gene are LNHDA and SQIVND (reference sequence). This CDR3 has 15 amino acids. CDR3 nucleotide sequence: TGTGCCAGTAGTATAAGGCAGGGGTCCGATCAGCCCCAGCATTTT. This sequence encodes CASSIRQGSDQPQHF.

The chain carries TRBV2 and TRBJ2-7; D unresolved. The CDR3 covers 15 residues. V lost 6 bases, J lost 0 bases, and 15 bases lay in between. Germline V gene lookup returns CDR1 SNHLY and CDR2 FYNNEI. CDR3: CASRDERGTSYEQYF. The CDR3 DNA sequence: TGTGCCAGCAGGGATGAGAGAGGAACCTCCTACGAGCAGTACTTC.

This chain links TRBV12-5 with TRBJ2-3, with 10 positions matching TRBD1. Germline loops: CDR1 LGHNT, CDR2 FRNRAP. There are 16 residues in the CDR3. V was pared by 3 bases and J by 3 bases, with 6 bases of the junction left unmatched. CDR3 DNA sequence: TGTGCTAGTGGTTTACCGGACAGGGGGAAAACAGATACGCAGTATTTT. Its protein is CASGLPDRGKTDTQYF.

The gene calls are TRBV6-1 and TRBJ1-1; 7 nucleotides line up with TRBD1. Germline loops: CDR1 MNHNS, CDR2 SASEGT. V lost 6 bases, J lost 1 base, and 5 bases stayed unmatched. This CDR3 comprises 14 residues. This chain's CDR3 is CASRPGQKNTEAFF. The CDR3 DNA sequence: TGTGCCAGCAGGCCGGGACAGAAGAACACTGAAGCTTTCTTT.

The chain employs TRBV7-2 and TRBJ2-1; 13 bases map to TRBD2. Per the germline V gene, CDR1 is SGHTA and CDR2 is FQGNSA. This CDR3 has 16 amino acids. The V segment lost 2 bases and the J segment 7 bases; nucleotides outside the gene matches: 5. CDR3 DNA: TGTGCCAGCAGCTTACAACTAGCGGGAGGGGGGAATGAGCAGTTCTTC. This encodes CASSLQLAGGGNEQFF.

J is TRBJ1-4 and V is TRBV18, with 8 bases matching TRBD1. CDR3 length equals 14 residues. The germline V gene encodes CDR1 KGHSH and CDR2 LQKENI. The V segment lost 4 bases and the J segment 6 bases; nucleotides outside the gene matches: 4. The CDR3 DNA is TGTGCCAGCTCACTCGGACAGGGTGATGAAAAACTGTTTTTT. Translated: CASSLGQGDEKLFF.